A selection of T cell receptor beta chains follows, all from one sample in a study of PD-1 blockade in classical Hodgkin lymphoma. TCRdb keeps only in-frame clones here, not all; method: immunoSEQ multiplex PCR. The table shows 11,000 to 15,000 clones, with about 86% occurring only once. The sequences come from peripheral blood mononuclear cells (PBMCs), collected before the second cycle of nivolumab. All receptors come from a human donor with classical Hodgkin lymphoma. Each CDR3 is given with its conserved first and last residue. The order of the fields is clone size, CDR3 length, V gene, D gene, J gene, CDR3 DNA, CDR3 protein. The D gene is left open where the match is weak. The listing skips clone size in some rows; elsewhere it reads once, few, many or a size class.

.	21	TRBV19	TRBD1	TRBJ2-2	TGTGCCAGTAGTATCTTCGGGATCGGGACAGGGACCCCGTCGAACACCGGGGAGCTGTTTTTT	CASSIFGIGTGTPSNTGELFF
.	15	TRBV18	TRBD1	TRBJ1-5	TGTGCCAGCTCACCGGGACAGCTTTATAATCAGCCCCAGCATTTT	CASSPGQLYNQPQHF
.	12	TRBV27	.	TRBJ2-5	TGTGCCAGCATAGGGGGGAAGGAGACCCAGTACTTC	CASIGGKETQYF
.	18	TRBV4-1	.	TRBJ1-1	TGCGCCAGCAGCCAAGAACAGGTTTTTGCCACCGGGAACCTTGAAGCTTTCTTT	CASSQEQVFATGNLEAFF
.	16	TRBV28	.	TRBJ2-6	TGTGCCAGCAGTCCGACACCGTACTCTGGGGCCAACGTCCTGACTTTC	CASSPTPYSGANVLTF
.	16	TRBV5-1	.	TRBJ1-3	TGCGCCAGCAGCTTAGCTGCGACGGCCTCTGGAAACACCATATATTTT	CASSLAATASGNTIYF
.	14	TRBV5-1	TRBD1	TRBJ1-1	TGCGCCAGCAGCAAGGGGACAGGGGGCACTGAAGCTTTCTTT	CASSKGTGGTEAFF
.	16	TRBV7-8	TRBD1	TRBJ1-6	TGTGCCAGCAGCTCCGACAGGGCTGCATATAATTCACCCCTCCACTTT	CASSSDRAAYNSPLHF
.	16	TRBV5-1	TRBD2	TRBJ2-1	TGCGCCTCCTCCCCTTTCGCGGGGGGTGAGGGCAATGAGCAGTTCTTC	CASSPFAGGEGNEQFF
.	13	TRBV6-5	.	TRBJ2-2	TGTGCCAGCAGCTGGGATTCCACCGGGGAGCTGTTTTTT	CASSWDSTGELFF
.	14	TRBV9	.	TRBJ1-2	TGTGCCAGCAGCGCCCATTCAGGAAACTATGGCTACACCTTC	CASSAHSGNYGYTF
.	17	TRBV14	TRBD1	TRBJ2-2	TGTGCCAGCAGCCCACTGGACGGGACAGGGTACACCGGGGAGCTGTTTTTT	CASSPLDGTGYTGELFF
.	16	TRBV7-2	TRBD1	TRBJ2-7	TGTGCCAGCAGCCCTCGGACAGGGGAGCTAAGATACGAGCAGTACTTC	CASSPRTGELRYEQYF
.	15	TRBV28	TRBD1	TRBJ1-6	TGTGCCAGCAATATGGTGGGACAGGGTCATTCACCCCTCCACTTT	CASNMVGQGHSPLHF
.	13	TRBV7-5	.	TRBJ1-6	TGTGCCAGAAGCTTAGTGGGGAATTCACCCCTCCACTTT	CARSLVGNSPLHF
.	15	TRBV28	TRBD1	TRBJ2-5	TGTGCCAGCAGTTTCCGGGACAGGGGGGAAGAGACCCAGTACTTC	CASSFRDRGEETQYF
.	15	TRBV27	.	TRBJ1-2	TGTGCCAGCAGTTTCGCTCGCAGGGAGAACTATGGCTACACCTTC	CASSFARRENYGYTF
.	16	TRBV19	TRBD2	TRBJ2-2	TGTGCCAGTAGTGCGGGACTAGCGGGGGGAACCGGGGAGCTGTTTTTT	CASSAGLAGGTGELFF
.	13	TRBV6-1	.	TRBJ2-7	TGTGCCAGCGAGAAAGGTGCCTTCTACGAGCAGTACTTC	CASEKGAFYEQYF
once	18	TRBV28	TRBD1	TRBJ1-2	TGTGCCAGCAGTTTTGTAGGCGGGACAGCCGTGAACAACTATGGCTACACCTTC	CASSFVGGTAVNNYGYTF
.	18	TRBV19	.	TRBJ2-4	TGTGCCAGTAGTATAGGGTACAGGGAGGATATAGCCAAAAACATTCAGTACTTC	CASSIGYREDIAKNIQYF
.	14	TRBV2	.	TRBJ2-5	TGTGCCAGCAGTGAGGCAGAGACAGTCGGGACCCAGTACTTC	CASSEAETVGTQYF
.	13	TRBV29-1	TRBD1	TRBJ2-1	TGCAGCTTACAGGGGAGCTCCTACAATGAGCAGTTCTTC	CSLQGSSYNEQFF
.	14	TRBV7-9	.	TRBJ1-5	TGTGCCAGCAGCTTACTTGGCAGGGACCAGCCCCAGCATTTT	CASSLLGRDQPQHF
.	18	TRBV4-3	TRBD2	TRBJ2-1	TGCGCCAGCAGCCACTTCTTTTTGGGACTAGCGGGGGACAATGAGCAGTTCTTC	CASSHFFLGLAGDNEQFF
.	13	TRBV10-3	TRBD1	TRBJ2-1	TGTGCCATCAGTGGACAGGGGGAACGTGAGCAGTTCTTC	CAISGQGEREQFF
.	15	TRBV5-1	TRBD2	TRBJ2-1	TGCGCCAGCAGCGAGGGACTAGCCACCTACAATGAGCAGTTCTTC	CASSEGLATYNEQFF
.	19	TRBV9	.	TRBJ1-2	TGTGCCAGCAGCGTAGGTGGTAGGGACCGTCCGGGTCGAGTCGGTGGCTACACCTTC	CASSVGGRDRPGRVGGYTF
.	14	TRBV9	TRBD1	TRBJ1-2	TGTGCCAGCAGCTTCACAGGGGGGAACTATGGCTACACCTTC	CASSFTGGNYGYTF
.	13	TRBV9	.	TRBJ1-2	TGTGCCAGCAGCGAAATCTGGGGGAATGGCTACACCTTC	CASSEIWGNGYTF
.	17	TRBV5-1	TRBD1	TRBJ2-2	TGCGCCAGCAGCACCGGGACAGGGGTAAAAAGCGCCGGGGAGCTGTTTTTT	CASSTGTGVKSAGELFF